The present T cell receptor beta chain was sequenced within a study of T-cell reconstitution after alpha-beta-depleted transplantation in children. A library of TCRbeta sequences, prepared with unique molecular identifiers, was generated. TCRdb used MiXCR to reprocess the PCR reads, holding one entry per CDR3 protein. The data hold 700,000 or so distinct CDR3 sequences, with around 12% observed a single time. This clonotype was detected ten times or more. Antigen: not known. The study, taken as a whole, reports: From newly produced T cells came most of the T-cell counts and diversity one year after transplant.

CDR3 length: 15 residues. Trimming at V came to 2 bases and at J to 4 bases, leaving 8 bases not matched to a gene. Looked up from germline, CDR1 is DFQATT and CDR2 is SNEGSKA (reference sequence). This clonotype was obtained from a girl aged 2 to 9 with congenital amegakaryocytic thrombocytopenia, due to receive a stem cell transplant. Specimen: PBMCs, collected before TCRalphabeta/CD19-depleted stem cell transplant. The chain has TRBV20-1 and TRBJ2-3, with TRBD1 identical over 8 bases. Here the CDR3 DNA reads TGCAGTGCTAGAACGGACAGGGTGGATGCAGATACGCAGTATTTT. Protein sequence: CSARTDRVDADTQYF.